The entry below describes one T cell receptor (beta chain). Using immunoSEQ multiplex PCR, the repertoire was profiled, and TCRdb retains in-frame clones only, with some absent. The sample has tens of thousands of clones, roughly nine tenths seen once; the top ten hold roughly 2.7%. These data are taken from a study of T cell clones after liver transplantation. Turning to the study itself: Post-transplant blood was tracked for graft-donor-reactive T cell clones identified in a pre-transplant mixed lymphocyte reaction.

CDR1 is SGHTA and CDR2 is FQGTGA in the germline V gene. The CDR3 sequence is 14 residues long. Trimming removed 4 bases at V and 9 bases at J, with 17 bases between. This clonotype was sampled from a human donor who received a liver transplant. The sample here was CD4+ T cells from blood, taken before liver transplant. The genes are TRBV7-3 and TRBJ2-3, with TRBD2 as a possible D gene (6 bases). This CDR3 reads CASSSMRGPHTQYF. In nucleotides, the CDR3 is TGTGCCAGCAGCTCCATGCGGGGTCCTCACACGCAGTATTTT.